This T cell receptor beta chain was observed in a study of T-cell memory formation after mild COVID-19. General study points: CD4+ contracting clones were mainly CM and EM; CD8+ ones, EMRA. Some clones that responded were present in memory (sampled pre-infection), which suggests cross-reactive memory joined.

Germline V gene data show CDR1 as SGHRS and CDR2 as YFSETQ. There are 14 residues in the CDR3. The germline V and J ends were trimmed by 0 bases and 6 bases, with 13 bases remaining between them. Sample barcodes and UMIs were carried by the TCR alpha and TCR beta cDNA libraries that 5'RACE generated with constant-segment primers. TCRdb processed the 5' RACE reads anew with MiXCR; each CDR3 protein has one entry. The sample records hundreds of thousands of distinct CDR3 sequences, 16% being singletons. There are a few counts of this clonotype. Its antigen is unknown. The sequencing sample was made of PBMCs or a T cell subset sorted from them (not recorded which). The clonotype originates from a young man who had mild COVID-19 (a few samples of this study predate the infection). Cell type and time point are not known. The chain uses TRBV5-1 and TRBJ2-7; D is unclear. The CDR3 is CASSLDSHGFEQYF. The DNA for the CDR3 is TGCGCCAGCAGCTTGGACAGCCATGGGTTCGAGCAGTACTTC.